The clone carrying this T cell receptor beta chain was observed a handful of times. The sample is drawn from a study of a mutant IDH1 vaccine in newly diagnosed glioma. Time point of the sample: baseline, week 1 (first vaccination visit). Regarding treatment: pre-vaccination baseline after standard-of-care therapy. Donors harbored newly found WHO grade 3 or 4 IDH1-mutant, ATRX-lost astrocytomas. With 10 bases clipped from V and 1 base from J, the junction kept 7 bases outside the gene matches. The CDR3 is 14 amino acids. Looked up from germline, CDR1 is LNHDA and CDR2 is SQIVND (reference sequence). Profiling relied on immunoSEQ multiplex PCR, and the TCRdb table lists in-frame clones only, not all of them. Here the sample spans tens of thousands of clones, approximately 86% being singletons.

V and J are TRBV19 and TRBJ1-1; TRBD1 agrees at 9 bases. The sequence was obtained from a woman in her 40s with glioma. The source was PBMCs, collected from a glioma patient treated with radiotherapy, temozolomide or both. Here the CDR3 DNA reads TGTGCCACCGGGACAGGGATAGGGAACACTGAAGCTTTCTTT. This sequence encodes CATGTGIGNTEAFF.